One sample yielded the 24 T cell receptor beta chains listed below, sequenced in a study of blood T cell repertoires in COVID-19. TCRdb keeps only in-frame clones here, not all; method: immunoSEQ multiplex PCR. Here the sample spans about 180,000 clones, about four fifths being singletons. Material for sequencing was peripheral blood. All receptors come from a woman between 65 and 79 years old with COVID-19, enrolled during active disease.

V and J are TRBV28 and TRBJ2-7; 8 bases match TRBD2. Germline V CDR1 and CDR2: MDHEN, SYDVKM. The CDR3 covers 14 residues. V was clipped by 2 bases and J by 3 bases; unmatched bases: 3. This CDR3 is CASSLLAGGYEQYF. DNA for the CDR3: TGTGCCAGCAGTTTACTAGCGGGTGGCTACGAGCAGTACTTC.

The table lists this clone with a count of one. J is TRBJ1-4 and V is TRBV15; tentatively, D is TRBD1 (5 bases). The CDR3 runs 14 residues. Germline CDR1 and CDR2: LNHNV and YYDKDF (reference sequence). The ends were cut back, 3 bases at V and 4 bases at J, with 9 bases in the middle. CDR3 nucleotide sequence: TGTGCCACCAGCAGCCGACAGCATAATGAAAAACTGTTTTTT. Amino acid sequence: CATSSRQHNEKLFF.

Only one count was recorded for this clone. The V gene is TRBV19, the J gene TRBJ1-5; D gene ambiguous. This CDR3 is 16 amino acids long. Trimming took off 9 bases at V and 6 bases at J, with 24 bases between the two ends. Germline V gene lookup returns CDR1 LNHDA and CDR2 SQIVND (reference sequence). CDR3 coding DNA: TGTGCCAGCAAACCACAAGGAACGAGGATTGGTCAGCCCCAGCATTTT. Translation: CASKPQGTRIGQPQHF.

This clone was seen a handful of times. V gene TRBV20-1 combines with J gene TRBJ2-7; TRBD2 might be the D (5 bases). There are 13 residues in the CDR3. CDR1 and CDR2 from the germline V gene are DFQATT and SNEGSKA (reference sequence). V lost 3 bases to trimming and J lost 11 bases, with 20 bases between them. CDR3 in DNA: TGCAGTGCTAGTGAATCGGGGTTCCTCAAAAAGTACTTC. Protein: CSASESGFLKKYF.

V is TRBV29-1 and J is TRBJ1-2; 7 nucleotides agree with TRBD1. The length of the CDR3 is 14 residues. CDR1 and CDR2 (germline): SQVTM, ANQGSEA. The V segment lost 6 bases and the J segment 2 bases; nucleotides outside the gene matches: 9. CDR3 coding DNA: TGCAGCGTGTTCGGGACAGAGAAAAACTATGGCTACACCTTC. It specifies CSVFGTEKNYGYTF.

The chain couples TRBV18 to TRBJ1-1; the D gene is possibly TRBD1 (5 bases). The CDR3 has 15 residues. CDR1 is KGHSH and CDR2 is LQKENI in the germline V gene. V lost 3 bases to trimming and J lost 3 bases, with 14 bases between them. The CDR3 DNA reads as TGTGCCAGCTCACCCCCCGCGGGGGATGACACTGAAGCTTTCTTT. Amino acids: CASSPPAGDDTEAFF. Filled out from reference TRBV18 and TRBJ1-1, the complete variable domain reads NAGVMQNPRHLVRRRGQEARLRCSPMKGHSHVYWYRQLPEEGLKFMVYLQKENIIDESGMPKERFSAEFPKEGPSILRIQQVVRGDSAAYFCASSPPAGDDTEAFFGQGTRLTVV.

V is TRBV6-1 and J is TRBJ2-7; 10 nucleotides agree with TRBD1. Germline V gene sequence: CDR1 MNHNS, CDR2 SASEGT. V was pared by 0 bases and J by 6 bases, with 8 bases of the junction left unmatched. This CDR3 comprises 16 residues. Here the CDR3 reads CASSEAHRDRGGEQYF. CDR3 sequence (DNA): TGTGCCAGCAGTGAAGCACATAGGGACAGGGGAGGCGAGCAGTACTTC.

The chain recombines TRBV3-1 (or the pseudogene TRBV3-2) with TRBJ2-7; 9 bases line up with TRBD1. CDR3 length equals 13 residues. J gave up 3 bases and V 3 bases, and 0 bases lay outside the gene matches. Germline V lookup: CDR1 LGHDT, CDR2 YNNKEL (reference sequence). The CDR3 sequence: CASSQGQGYEQYF. The CDR3 DNA sequence: TGTGCCAGCAGCCAGGGACAGGGCTACGAGCAGTACTTC.

This chain uses TRBV6-5 with TRBJ1-1; D unresolved. The V end lost 5 bases, the J end lost 7 bases, and 8 bases lay between the germline ends. Looked up from germline, CDR1 is MNHEY and CDR2 is SVGAGI. The CDR3 contains 11 residues. The CDR3 is CASSTNYEAFF. The CDR3 coding sequence is TGTGCCAGCAGTACCAACTATGAAGCTTTCTTT.

This clone has a single count. The chain is built from TRBV7-9 and TRBJ2-7; 8 bases are a match to TRBD2. The CDR3 is 15 residues long. Germline CDR1 and CDR2: SEHNR and FQNEAQ (reference sequence). V trimming: 4 bases; J trimming: 6 bases; junction bases outside the gene matches: 11. The CDR3 DNA reads TGTGCCAGCAGCTCCTTCCGGGCGGGAGGCAGCGAGCAGTACTTC. This encodes CASSSFRAGGSEQYF.

The chain links TRBV18 to TRBJ1-6, with D hard to call. Trimming stripped 6 bases from V and 7 bases from J, with 10 bases between. The CDR3 has 13 amino acids. In germline, CDR1 is KGHSH, CDR2 LQKENI. CDR3 nucleotide sequence: TGTGCCAGCTCCCCTACTGAGAATTCACCCCTCCACTTT. Its translation is CASSPTENSPLHF.

The J gene is TRBJ1-3, the V gene TRBV28; D ambiguous. V shed 5 bases and J shed 4 bases, with 18 bases lying between them. Germline CDR1 MDHEN, CDR2 SYDVKM. This CDR3 contains 16 residues. The CDR3 loop reads CASSPRFGSGGNTIYF. CDR3 bases: TGTGCCAGCAGTCCTCGATTTGGCTCGGGGGGAAACACCATATATTTT.

As concerns this clone: Other DNA sequences in this sample translate to the same CDR3. V usage is TRBV19 and J usage is TRBJ2-1; 7 bases fit TRBD2. CDR3 size: 14 residues. Losses at the gene ends were 1 base for V and 4 bases for J; bases not matched to a gene: 1. In germline, CDR1 is LNHDA, CDR2 SQIVND (reference sequence). DNA of the CDR3: TGTGCCAGTAGTATAGGGCGGGGGTACAATGAGCAGTTCTTC. This encodes CASSIGRGYNEQFF.

This clone was observed a handful of times. The CDR3 loop reads CASSQDPRQPQHF. For the CDR3, the DNA is TGCGCCAGCAGCCAAGATCCCCGGCAGCCCCAGCATTTT. The genes are TRBV4-1 and TRBJ1-5; D not certain. The CDR3 length is 13 residues. V was trimmed by 0 bases and J by 7 bases, leaving 7 bases between them. Germline V lookup: CDR1 MGHRA, CDR2 YSYEKL.

The chain joins TRBV2 to TRBJ2-3, with TRBD2 matching over 12 bases. With V trimmed by 4 bases and J by 6 bases, 5 bases remained unmatched. The germline V gene encodes CDR1 SNHLY and CDR2 FYNNEI. CDR3 length equals 15 residues. The CDR3 DNA sequence: TGTGCCAGCAGTGGGGCTAGCGGGAGGGCGGATACGCAGTATTTT. Translating it yields CASSGASGRADTQYF.

The V gene is TRBV6-6, the J gene TRBJ1-5; 7 nucleotides line up with TRBD1. The CDR3 sequence is 13 residues long. V shed 6 bases, J shed 5 bases, and the junction held 4 bases outside the gene matches. Germline V gene sequence: CDR1 MNHNY, CDR2 SVGAGI (reference sequence). CDR3 DNA: TGTGCCAGCAGATTTCAGGGGGATCAGCCCCAGCATTTT. Translating it yields CASRFQGDQPQHF.

The V call is TRBV9, the J call TRBJ2-4, with D possibly matching TRBD1 (5 bases). Germline-derived CDR1 and CDR2 are SGDLS and YYNGEE. The CDR3 totals 18 residues. The V end lost 0 bases, the J end lost 8 bases, and 24 bases lay between the germline ends. As DNA, the CDR3 is TGTGCCAGCAGCGTAGATCGGTACTTGGGCAGTCAAGGGGACATTCAGTACTTC. As protein: CASSVDRYLGSQGDIQYF.

The rearrangement links TRBV12-3 or TRBV12-4 to TRBJ1-1, with 8 positions matching TRBD1. V trimming: 5 bases; J trimming: 4 bases; junction bases outside the gene matches: 3. The length of the CDR3 is 13 residues. The CDR3 reads CASSATGGTEAFF. CDR3 nucleotide sequence: TGTGCCAGCAGTGCTACAGGGGGCACTGAAGCTTTCTTT.

The chain uses TRBV7-2 and TRBJ2-2, with 11 bases that match TRBD2. The CDR3 is 16 residues long. Looked up from germline, CDR1 is SGHTA and CDR2 is FQGNSA. V was pared by 1 base and J by 5 bases, with 3 bases of the junction left unmatched. CDR3 amino acids: CASSLVGTSGTGELFF. The CDR3 bases are TGTGCCAGCAGCTTAGTCGGGACTAGCGGTACCGGGGAGCTGTTTTTT.

The J gene is TRBJ2-7, the V gene TRBV9; 7 bases map to TRBD2. V trimming: 4 bases; J trimming: 3 bases; junction bases outside the gene matches: 7. This CDR3 has 14 residues. Germline CDR1 is SGDLS and CDR2 is YYNGEE. CDR3 protein: CASSWGGINYEQYF. CDR3 bases: TGTGCCAGCAGCTGGGGGGGAATAAACTACGAGCAGTACTTC.

The chain couples TRBV10-3 to TRBJ2-2; 13 nucleotides align to TRBD2. This CDR3 is built from 20 residues. J lost 4 bases, V lost 7 bases, and 18 bases had no gene match. Per the germline V gene, CDR1 is ENHRY and CDR2 is SYGVKD. The CDR3 protein is CAITQGIGTSGTGSTGELFF. The CDR3 DNA follows: TGTGCCATCACCCAGGGGATTGGGACTAGCGGGACGGGGAGCACCGGGGAGCTGTTTTTT.

Only a few counts were recorded for this clone. This chain joins TRBV3-1 (or the pseudogene TRBV3-2) and TRBJ1-1; D is uncertain. Germline lookup yields CDR1 LGHDT and CDR2 YNNKEL (reference sequence). CDR3 length: 12 residues. V was trimmed by 1 base and J by 8 bases, leaving 8 bases between them. CDR3 residues: CASSQAGIEAFF. In DNA, the CDR3 is TGTGCCAGCAGCCAAGCCGGGATCGAAGCTTTCTTT.

In DNA, the CDR3 is TGTGCCAGCAGTTTATTTGGGACAGGGCCGTACGAGCAGTACTTC. It translates to CASSLFGTGPYEQYF. The V call is TRBV27, the J call TRBJ2-7, with TRBD1 matching 9 bases. CDR1 is MNHEY, CDR2 SMNVEV, per germline (reference sequence). Losses at the gene ends were 1 base for V and 4 bases for J; bases not matched to a gene: 5. The CDR3 extends over 15 amino acids.

There are a few counts of this clone. This chain links TRBV5-4 with TRBJ2-1, with 9 bases identical to TRBD2. Germline CDR1 SGHNT, CDR2 YYREEE (reference sequence). The CDR3 length is 18 residues. The junction had 8 bases not matched to a gene; V was cut back by 1 base and J by 0 bases. This CDR3 is CASSLSGGRGSSYNEQFF. The CDR3 DNA is TGTGCCAGCAGCTTGTCTGGCGGGAGGGGAAGCTCCTACAATGAGCAGTTCTTC.